This passage covers 32 T cell receptor beta chains from one sample sequenced in a study of shared clonotypes between healthy human individuals. The assay was immunoSEQ multiplex PCR, and TCRdb's table has in-frame clones only and misses some. The profile shows some 2,500,000 clones, less than 95% of them singletons. Source material: naive CD4+ T cells from PBMCs. Subset: CD45RA+ positively selected. The source of these receptors is a man aged 18 to 30 in good health. Some clones in this sample may be carry-over from other donors' samples.

The V gene is TRBV11-1, the J gene TRBJ2-2, with 7 bases matching TRBD2. The length of the CDR3 is 16 residues. The V gene's germline CDR1 is SGHAT and CDR2 FQDESV (reference sequence). V shed 5 bases, J shed 0 bases, and the junction held 6 bases outside the gene matches. CDR3 sequence reads: CASSPNLAANTGELFF. CDR3 DNA: TGTGCCAGCAGCCCAAACCTAGCGGCGAACACCGGGGAGCTGTTTTTT.

The chain employs TRBV5-1 and TRBJ1-4; no firm D call. V lost 1 base to trimming and J lost 2 bases, with 9 bases between them. The CDR3 loop spans 15 amino acids. In germline, CDR1 is SGHRS, CDR2 YFSETQ. The DNA for the CDR3 is TGCGCCAGCAGCTTGTTTCCACAGACTAATGAAAAACTGTTTTTT. This encodes CASSLFPQTNEKLFF.

The table lists this clone with a count of one. The rearrangement links TRBV6-1 to TRBJ1-4; D remains unclear. The germline gives CDR1 MNHNS, CDR2 SASEGT. V lost 2 bases, J lost 8 bases, and 12 bases lay in between. The CDR3 consists of 14 residues. The CDR3 coding sequence is TGTGCCAGCAGTGAAAACGGGCTATTCGAAAAACTGTTTTTT. Protein sequence: CASSENGLFEKLFF.

The chain links TRBV4-3 to TRBJ1-1; a weak D match, TRBD1 (6 bases). The V end lost 4 bases, the J end lost 5 bases, and 14 bases lay between the germline ends. Germline V gene sequence: CDR1 LGHNA, CDR2 YSLEER. This CDR3 spans 14 amino acids. The CDR3 nucleotides read TGCGCCAGCAGCCCTACCGGGACATATACTGAAGCTTTCTTT. It encodes CASSPTGTYTEAFF.

This sequence joins TRBV5-4 and TRBJ1-4, with D tentatively TRBD1 (5 bases). The germline V gene encodes CDR1 SGHNT and CDR2 YYREEE (reference sequence). CDR3 length: 15 amino acids. V lost 4 bases and J lost 4, with 14 bases in between. The CDR3 loop reads CASSVTGGSNEKLFF. The DNA of the CDR3 is TGTGCCAGCAGCGTGACCGGGGGGAGTAATGAAAAACTGTTTTTT.

The V and J genes are TRBV5-5 and TRBJ1-1, with D possibly being TRBD1 (5 bases). The V gene lost 2 bases and the J gene lost 0 bases, with 11 bases spanning the gap. CDR1 is SGHKS, CDR2 YYEKEE, per germline (reference sequence). CDR3 length: 15 residues. The CDR3 DNA follows: TGTGCCAGCAGCTTATTTTCGGGGGTGAACACTGAAGCTTTCTTT. Its translation: CASSLFSGVNTEAFF. Full variable domain (outside the CDR3, taken from reference TRBV5-5 and TRBJ1-1): DAGVTQSPTHLIKTRGQQVTLRCSPISGHKSVSWYQQVLGQGPQFIFQYYEKEERGRGNFPDRFSARQFPNYSSELNVNALLLGDSALYLCASSLFSGVNTEAFFGQGTRLTVV.

V usage is TRBV7-2 and J usage is TRBJ1-2; D unresolved. This CDR3 spans 15 amino acids. From germline, CDR1 is SGHTA and CDR2 FQGNSA. The V and J ends lost 6 bases and 8 bases respectively, with 22 bases between them. The DNA of the CDR3 is TGTGCCAGCAGTCTCGGGGAGCGAGGGAATAGGGGCTACACCTTC. Encoded protein: CASSLGERGNRGYTF.

J is TRBJ2-3 and V is TRBV7-8, with D possibly being TRBD2 (6 bases). With 1 base removed from V and 3 bases from J, the gap between germline ends came to 11 bases. CDR3 length equals 15 residues. Germline V gives CDR1 SGHVS, CDR2 FQNEAQ. In DNA form, the CDR3 reads TGTGCCAGCAGCTTAGGAGTTAGCGGAACAGATACGCAGTATTTT. As protein: CASSLGVSGTDTQYF.

This sequence joins TRBV28 and TRBJ2-2, with 8 bases fitting TRBD1. This CDR3 is 16 amino acids long. V was clipped by 3 bases and J by 0 bases; unmatched bases: 3. Germline V gene sequence: CDR1 MDHEN, CDR2 SYDVKM. CDR3 in DNA: TGTGCCAGCAGTTTCCGGGGACAGGCGAACACCGGGGAGCTGTTTTTT. As protein: CASSFRGQANTGELFF.

Comment on this clone: The sample has other DNA sequences that encode this CDR3 too. The chain joins TRBV2 to TRBJ2-3, with D possibly being TRBD1 (6 bases). Deletions cut 4 bases from V and 5 bases from J, with 10 bases between. This CDR3 has 13 residues. Germline assignment: CDR1 SNHLY and CDR2 FYNNEI. The CDR3, as DNA: TGTGCCAGCAGTGCAGGGGTGGGAGATACGCAGTATTTT. Protein: CASSAGVGDTQYF. Filled out from reference TRBV2 and TRBJ2-3, the complete variable domain reads EPEVTQTPSHQVTQMGQEVILRCVPISNHLYFYWYRQILGQKVEFLVSFYNNEISEKSEIFDDQFSVERPDGSNFTLKIRSTKLEDSAMYFCASSAGVGDTQYFGPGTRLTVL.

The count of this clone is one. Other DNA sequences within the sample encode an identical CDR3. J is TRBJ2-2 and V is TRBV11-3; D is perhaps TRBD1 or TRBD2 (5 bases each). The CDR3 is made up of 15 amino acids. The germline V and J ends were trimmed by 5 bases and 0 bases, with 10 bases remaining between them. Germline-derived CDR1 and CDR2 are SGHNT and YENEEA. CDR3 sequence: CASSPGLANTGELFF. DNA for the CDR3: TGTGCCAGCAGCCCGGGGCTAGCGAACACCGGGGAGCTGTTTTTT.

The rearrangement links TRBV6-6 to TRBJ1-1; 7 bases agree with TRBD1. From germline, CDR1 is MNHNY and CDR2 SVGAGI (reference sequence). V shed 4 bases, J shed 1 base, and the junction held 3 bases outside the gene matches. This CDR3 is built from 14 residues. The CDR3 loop is CASSFRTGNTEAFF. DNA of the CDR3: TGTGCCAGCAGTTTCCGGACAGGGAACACTGAAGCTTTCTTT.

The gene calls are TRBV29-1 and TRBJ2-5, with 9 bases aligning to TRBD1. TRBJ2-7 explains the end of the DNA better; the J call may be wrong. CDR1 is SQVTM, CDR2 ANQGSEA, per germline. CDR3 length: 14 amino acids. The CDR3 loop reads CSVRDRAITYEQYF. The CDR3 bases are TGCAGCGTCCGGGACAGGGCCATTACCTACGAGCAGTACTTC.

This chain joins TRBV11-2 and TRBJ2-7; no clear D gene. Germline assignment: CDR1 SGHAT and CDR2 FQNNGV. This CDR3 has 14 residues. Trimming removed 0 bases at V and 7 bases at J, with 13 bases between. DNA for the CDR3: TGTGCCAGCAGCTTAGATTCACGCCTGAGGGAGCAGTACTTC. Translation gives CASSLDSRLREQYF.

The V gene is TRBV28, the J gene TRBJ2-7; D gene ambiguous. The CDR3 extends over 13 amino acids. The V end was cut by 2 bases, the J end by 3 bases, with 8 bases between. Per germline, CDR1 MDHEN and CDR2 SYDVKM. CDR3 region: CASSLQSLYEQYF. DNA for the CDR3: TGTGCCAGCAGTTTACAGTCTCTCTACGAGCAGTACTTC.

This chain uses TRBV6-5 with TRBJ2-5; D perhaps matches TRBD1 (6 bases). V shed 6 bases and J shed 5 bases, with 13 bases lying between them. CDR1 MNHEY and CDR2 SVGAGI come from the germline V gene. The CDR3 is made up of 13 amino acids. The CDR3 nucleotides are TGTGCCAGCAGACTCGGACAGTGGGAGACCCAGTACTTC. This encodes CASRLGQWETQYF.

Only one count was recorded for this clone. This chain connects TRBV15 to TRBJ1-3; maybe TRBD1 (6 bases). V dropped 7 bases and J dropped 0 bases, with 13 bases sitting between them. Germline assignment: CDR1 LNHNV and CDR2 YYDKDF (reference sequence). CDR3 size: 15 residues. The CDR3 loop reads CATMGGPGSGNTIYF. CDR3 nucleotides: TGTGCCACCATGGGGGGCCCCGGCTCTGGAAACACCATATATTTT.

The V and J genes are TRBV4-1 and TRBJ2-7, with D maybe TRBD2 (5 bases). Germline V lookup: CDR1 MGHRA, CDR2 YSYEKL. This CDR3 spans 16 amino acids. The V gene lost 3 bases and the J gene lost 9 bases, with 24 bases spanning the gap. CDR3 sequence: CASSQPGRGSYEWQYF. The DNA for the CDR3 is TGCGCCAGCAGCCAGCCCGGACGGGGTTCCTACGAGTGGCAGTACTTC.

This rearrangement joins TRBV9 to TRBJ1-4; the D gene is possibly TRBD1 (6 bases). This CDR3 is built from 16 residues. Per the germline V gene, CDR1 is SGDLS and CDR2 is YYNGEE. Trimming pared 0 bases from V and 6 bases from J, leaving 15 bases between. CDR3 protein: CASSVEGGGSYEKLFF. In nucleotides, the CDR3 is TGTGCCAGCAGCGTAGAGGGTGGGGGCAGCTATGAAAAACTGTTTTTT.

This chain joins TRBV27 and TRBJ2-5; D call uncertain. CDR1 and CDR2 from the germline V gene are MNHEY and SMNVEV (reference sequence). The CDR3 extends over 12 amino acids. Trimming cost V 1 base and J 4 bases, with 4 bases left between them. The CDR3 DNA follows: TGTGCCAGCAGTTTATATGGAGAGACCCAGTACTTC. Translation: CASSLYGETQYF.

The CDR3 is CASRSPRPSGFTDTQYF. CDR3 nucleotides: TGTGCCAGCAGAAGTCCCCGTCCTAGCGGATTCACAGATACGCAGTATTTT. The chain links TRBV28 to TRBJ2-3; 7 bases line up with TRBD2. The CDR3 consists of 17 residues. Looked up from germline, CDR1 is MDHEN and CDR2 is SYDVKM. V was clipped by 6 bases and J by 2 bases; unmatched bases: 14.

V and J are TRBV14 and TRBJ2-6, with D tentatively TRBD1 (6 bases). CDR3 length: 18 amino acids. CDR1 is SGHDN and CDR2 is FVKESK in the germline V gene. Trimming shortened V by 6 bases and J by 0 bases, and 18 bases separated the two germline ends. This CDR3 reads CASSSLGAATSGANVLTF. For the CDR3, the DNA is TGTGCCAGCAGTTCTCTGGGGGCGGCTACCTCTGGGGCCAACGTCCTGACTTTC. Variable domain in full (rest from reference TRBV14 and TRBJ2-6): EAGVTQFPSHSVIEKGQTVTLRCDPISGHDNLYWYRRVMGKEIKFLLHFVKESKQDESGMPNNRFLAERTGGTYSTLKVQPAELEDSGVYFCASSSLGAATSGANVLTFGAGSRLTVL.

V and J are TRBV6-1 and TRBJ2-5; a possible D gene is TRBD1 (5 bases). Trimming cost V 11 bases and J 5 bases, with 21 bases left between them. Germline assignment: CDR1 MNHNS and CDR2 SASEGT. The length of the CDR3 is 14 residues. The CDR3 DNA reads TGTGCCGGAGCCGACAGACTGACTTCGGAGACCCAGTACTTC. It codes for CAGADRLTSETQYF.

This rearrangement joins TRBV5-1 to TRBJ1-4; D not certain. The CDR3 runs to 13 residues. V lost 0 bases and J 8 bases, leaving 8 bases between the germline ends. Germline V lookup: CDR1 SGHRS, CDR2 YFSETQ. The CDR3 spells CASSLGFGEKLFF. CDR3 sequence (DNA): TGCGCCAGCAGCTTGGGGTTCGGGGAAAAACTGTTTTTT.

This sequence joins TRBV4-2 and TRBJ2-1, with a tentative D call TRBD2 (5 bases). This CDR3 region has 17 residues. Germline assignment: CDR1 LGHNA and CDR2 YNFKEQ. Trimming stripped 4 bases from V and 0 bases from J, with 16 bases between. CDR3 amino acids: CASSPVEGSSSYNEQFF. The DNA of the CDR3 is TGTGCCAGCAGCCCCGTTGAGGGATCCAGCTCCTACAATGAGCAGTTCTTC.

V gene TRBV19 combines with J gene TRBJ1-1, with D uncertain. Trimming stripped 10 bases from V and 11 bases from J, with 14 bases between. The CDR3 runs 10 residues. Germline V gene data show CDR1 as LNHDA and CDR2 as SQIVND (reference sequence). This CDR3 reads CATHHRVAFF. For the CDR3, the DNA is TGTGCCACTCACCACCGTGTGGCTTTCTTT. The whole variable domain, remainder taken from reference TRBV19 and TRBJ1-1, is DGGITQSPKYLFRKEGQNVTLSCEQNLNHDAMYWYRQDPGQGLRLIYYSQIVNDFQKGDIAEGYSVSREKKESFPLTVTSAQKNPTAFYLCATHHRVAFFGQGTRLTVV.

This chain joins TRBV11-2 and TRBJ2-7; D gene ambiguous. This CDR3 has 14 residues. V was trimmed by 5 bases and J by 1 base, leaving 12 bases between them. CDR1 is SGHAT and CDR2 is FQNNGV in the germline V gene. CDR3 nucleotide sequence: TGTGCCAGCAGCACCTTAGGCGGATCCTACGAGCAGTACTTC. Amino acids: CASSTLGGSYEQYF. The complete variable domain, with remaining parts taken from reference TRBV11-2 and TRBJ2-7, reads EAGVAQSPRYKIIEKRQSVAFWCNPISGHATLYWYQQILGQGPKLLIQFQNNGVVDDSQLPKDRFSAERLKGVDSTLKIQPAKLEDSAVYLCASSTLGGSYEQYFGPGTRLTVT.

The genes are TRBV5-6 and TRBJ1-5; 8 nucleotides match TRBD1. V trimming: 0 bases; J trimming: 6 bases; junction bases outside the gene matches: 2. The CDR3 contains 14 residues. The germline V gene has CDR1 SGHDT and CDR2 YYEEEE. CDR3: CASSLGDRRQPQHF. In DNA, the CDR3 is TGTGCCAGCAGCTTGGGGGACAGGCGTCAGCCCCAGCATTTT.

This clone was counted a single time. This chain joins TRBV2 and TRBJ2-3; no firm D call. The CDR3 has 12 residues. The V and J ends lost 7 bases and 6 bases respectively, with 11 bases between them. CDR1 is SNHLY, CDR2 FYNNEI, per germline. Here the CDR3 reads CASNLLMDTQYF. CDR3 nucleotides: TGTGCCAGCAACCTCCTTATGGATACGCAGTATTTT. Based on the CDR3 plus reference TRBV2 and TRBJ2-3, the full variable domain is EPEVTQTPSHQVTQMGQEVILRCVPISNHLYFYWYRQILGQKVEFLVSFYNNEISEKSEIFDDQFSVERPDGSNFTLKIRSTKLEDSAMYFCASNLLMDTQYFGPGTRLTVL.

The J gene is TRBJ1-5, the V gene TRBV7-9, with 7 bases aligning to TRBD1. Trimming cost V 9 bases and J 3 bases; bases outside gene matches: 11. This CDR3 is built from 15 residues. CDR1 and CDR2 (germline): SEHNR, FQNEAQ (reference sequence). DNA of the CDR3: TGTGCCAGTAAGACAGGGTACGGAGACAATCAGCCCCAGCATTTT. It encodes CASKTGYGDNQPQHF.

Remarks on this clone: In the same sample, other DNA sequences code for this CDR3. The V gene is TRBV5-1, the J gene TRBJ2-5; tentatively, D is TRBD2 (5 bases). CDR3 length: 13 residues. Trimming took off 3 bases at V and 2 bases at J, with 8 bases between the two ends. The V gene's germline CDR1 is SGHRS and CDR2 YFSETQ. The DNA of the CDR3 is TGCGCCAGCAGCTCTGAGGGTCAAGAGACCCAGTACTTC. Protein sequence: CASSSEGQETQYF.

The chain has TRBV5-1 and TRBJ2-7; 16 bases are a match to TRBD2. After removal of 7 bases from V and 5 bases from J, the junction contained 9 bases not matched to a gene. The CDR3 is 16 amino acids. The V gene's germline CDR1 is SGHRS and CDR2 YFSETQ. For the CDR3, the DNA is TGCGCCAGCGGTACGGGACTAGCGGGAGGGCCCCACGAGCAGTACTTC. Translated: CASGTGLAGGPHEQYF.